Listed below are T cell receptor beta chains from one sample, sequenced in a study of blood T cell repertoires in COVID-19. Here immunoSEQ multiplex PCR was the method, and the copy in TCRdb shows in-frame clones only, minus some. The sample records some 110,000 clones, 65% to 80% being singletons. Specimen: peripheral blood. These receptors were taken from a woman in her 70s with acute or convalescent COVID-19. Both conserved end residues are part of each CDR3. D genes are given only for firm matches. The size of a clone is reported for some rows only, either as once, few or many, or as a class for expanded clones.

TRBV2	-	TRBJ1-5	-	TGTGCCAGCAGTGCCTTGGTAGGGGTGCCTCAGCCCCAGCATTTT	CASSALVGVPQPQHF
TRBV19	-	TRBJ1-3	-	TGTGCCAGTAGCTGGACAGCGTCTGGAAACACCATATATTTT	CASSWTASGNTIYF
TRBV6-5	large	TRBJ2-5	TRBD1	TGTGCCAGCTCCTTTCAGGGGGATGGGGAGACCCAGTACTTC	CASSFQGDGETQYF
TRBV7-9	-	TRBJ2-1	TRBD2	TGTGCCAGCAGCCCAGGGAGGGTTTCTCACAATGAGCAGTTCTTC	CASSPGRVSHNEQFF
TRBV2	-	TRBJ2-7	TRBD1	TGTGCCAGCAATCTACAGGGGCCCTACTCCTACGAGCAGTACTTC	CASNLQGPYSYEQYF
TRBV5-1	-	TRBJ1-1	-	TGCGCCAGCAGCACCCAGGGTGCGATGAACACTGAAGCTTTCTTT	CASSTQGAMNTEAFF
TRBV2	-	TRBJ1-2	-	TGTGCCAGCAGTGATCAGGGGTACTATGGCTACACCTTC	CASSDQGYYGYTF
TRBV7-9	-	TRBJ2-5	TRBD1	TGTGCCAGCAGGACAGGGCAAGAGACCCAGTACTTC	CASRTGQETQYF
TRBV7-8	-	TRBJ2-3	TRBD2	TGTGCCAGCAGCTTTCCGGGACTACCCAAAAGGGAAGATACGCAGTATTTT	CASSFPGLPKREDTQYF
TRBV2	-	TRBJ2-2	TRBD1	TGTGCCATCCGGGACAGGGGGCGGAACACCGGGGAGCTGTTTTTT	CAIRDRGRNTGELFF
TRBV20-1	-	TRBJ1-2	-	TGCAGTGCTAGAGGAGACTATGGCTACACCTTC	CSARGDYGYTF
TRBV28	-	TRBJ2-7	TRBD2	TGTGCCAGCAGTTTTCGGGGGGGCACCTACGAGCAGTACTTC	CASSFRGGTYEQYF
TRBV29-1	-	TRBJ2-3	TRBD1	TGCAGCGCTCGACAGGGGGCAACAGATACGCAGTATTTT	CSARQGATDTQYF
TRBV6-5	-	TRBJ1-1	-	TGTGCCAGCATAGAGAACACTGAAGCTTTCTTT	CASIENTEAFF
TRBV11-2	once	TRBJ1-5	TRBD1	TGTGCCAGCAGCTTGGGCAGGGGGCGCGATCAGCCCCAGCATTTT	CASSLGRGRDQPQHF
TRBV6-5	few	TRBJ1-3	-	TGTGCCAGCATTCTAGCTTTCTCTGGAAACACCATATATTTT	CASILAFSGNTIYF
TRBV19	-	TRBJ2-7	-	TGTGCCAGTTTAAAGGGAGTCTACGAGCAGTACTTC	CASLKGVYEQYF
TRBV5-4	once	TRBJ2-7	-	TGTGCCAGCAGCTTTCTAAGCTCCTACGAGCAGTACTTC	CASSFLSSYEQYF
TRBV7-2	-	TRBJ2-7	TRBD1	TGTGCCAGCAGGTACCGGGACAGGGGCCCCTACGAGCAGTACTTC	CASRYRDRGPYEQYF
TRBV2	-	TRBJ2-7	TRBD1	TGTGCCAGCACCATTACCTATCCGACAGGGGGCATTTCCTACGAGCAGTACTTC	CASTITYPTGGISYEQYF
TRBV5-1	-	TRBJ1-4	TRBD1	TGCGCCAGCAGCCCGGACCGACAGGGGAATGAAAAACTGTTTTTT	CASSPDRQGNEKLFF
TRBV12-3/TRBV12-4	-	TRBJ2-2	-	TGTGCCAGCAGTTTAACGGAGGGCGGGGAGCTGTTTTTT	CASSLTEGGELFF
TRBV27	few	TRBJ1-2	TRBD1	TGTGCCAGCAGTCCGGGACAGGGGGAATTTGGCTACACCTTC	CASSPGQGEFGYTF
TRBV3-1/TRBV3-2	-	TRBJ2-5	-	TGTGCCAGCAGCCAGGGAGTGAGGGGGGGCCTCGGAGAGACCCAGTACTTC	CASSQGVRGGLGETQYF
TRBV7-6	few	TRBJ2-7	-	TGTGCCAGCAGCTCCGGGGAATCCTACGAGCAGTACTTC	CASSSGESYEQYF
TRBV5-1	-	TRBJ2-3	-	TGCGCCAGCAGCTCAGGGACTTTCGGCAGCACAGATACGCAGTATTTT	CASSSGTFGSTDTQYF
TRBV11-2	-	TRBJ1-1	TRBD1	TGTGCCAGCAGCTTATCAGGGGGAGTAACTGAAGCTTTCTTT	CASSLSGGVTEAFF
TRBV7-6	-	TRBJ2-3	TRBD2	TGTGCCAGCAGCCGCGGCTCTAGCGGGGGGGCCACAGATACGCAGTATTTT	CASSRGSSGGATDTQYF
TRBV2	-	TRBJ1-2	-	TGTGCCAGCACCGGTGACACCTATGGCTACACCTTC	CASTGDTYGYTF